This T cell receptor beta chain was captured in a study of cytomegalovirus exposure and HLA in healthy donors. Study results and limitations: Exclusion as indistinguishable affected some V segments, including TRBV6-2 and TRBV6-3.

As for this clone: Its antigen remains unknown.

CDR1 is MDHEN and CDR2 is SYDVKM in the germline V gene. The V end lost 3 bases, the J end lost 7 bases, and 13 bases lay between the germline ends. This CDR3 is 14 amino acids long. The PCR was carried out with 60 Vbeta primers and 13 Jbeta primers. Here immunoSEQ multiplex PCR was the method, and the copy in TCRdb shows in-frame clones only, minus some. The sample table includes about 140,000 clones. The clonotype originates from a woman aged 18-29 years in good health and CMV-seronegative. Sequenced material: PBMCs. The chain carries TRBV28 and TRBJ1-5; a possible D gene is TRBD1 (6 bases). CDR3 loop: CASSLQGTWQPQHF. The CDR3 DNA reads as TGTGCCAGCAGTTTGCAGGGGACCTGGCAGCCCCAGCATTTT.